This T cell receptor (beta chain) was retrieved from a study of breast tumors, draining lymph nodes, adjacent tissues. The CDR3 consists of 15 residues. Germline CDR1 reads SGHTS; CDR2 reads YDEGEE. Samples came from axillary lymph nodes draining the breast cancer. TCRdb analysed the multiplex PCR reads with MiXCR anew, one entry per CDR3 protein. The sample lists some 250,000 distinct CDR3 sequences, about 34% seen once, with over 3.5% in the top ten. As to this clonotype: This may arise from a read error, as a much more abundant clone is one base away.

Sequenced input: axillary lymph node tissue. The genes are TRBV5-8 and TRBJ1-5, with D perhaps matching TRBD1 (6 bases). The receptor comes from a female donor with breast cancer. Some clones in this sample may be carry-over from other donors' samples. Here the CDR3 reads CARSLRDIVNQPQHF. In DNA, the CDR3 is TGTGCCCGCAGCTTGAGGGACATCGTCAATCAGCCCCAGCATTTT.